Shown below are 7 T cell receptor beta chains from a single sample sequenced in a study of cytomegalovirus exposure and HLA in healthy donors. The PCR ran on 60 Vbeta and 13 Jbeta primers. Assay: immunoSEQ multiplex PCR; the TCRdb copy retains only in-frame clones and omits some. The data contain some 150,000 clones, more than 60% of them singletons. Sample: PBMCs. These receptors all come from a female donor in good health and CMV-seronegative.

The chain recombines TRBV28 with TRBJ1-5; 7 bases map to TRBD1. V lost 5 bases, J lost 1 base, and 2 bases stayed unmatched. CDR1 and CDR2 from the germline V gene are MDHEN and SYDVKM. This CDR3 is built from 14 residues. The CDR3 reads CASSTGESNQPQHF. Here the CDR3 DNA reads TGTGCCAGCAGTACAGGGGAGAGCAATCAGCCCCAGCATTTT.

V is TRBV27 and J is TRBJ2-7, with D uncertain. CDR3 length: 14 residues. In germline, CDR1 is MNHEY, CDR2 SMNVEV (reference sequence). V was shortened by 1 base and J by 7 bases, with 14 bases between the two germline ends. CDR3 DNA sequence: TGTGCCAGCAGTTTATACCCGGGTCAGCTGGAGCAGTACTTC. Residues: CASSLYPGQLEQYF.

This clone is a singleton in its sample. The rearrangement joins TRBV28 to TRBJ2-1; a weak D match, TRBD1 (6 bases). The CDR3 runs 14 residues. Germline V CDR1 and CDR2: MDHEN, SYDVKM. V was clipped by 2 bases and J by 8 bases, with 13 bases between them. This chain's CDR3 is CASSLGGQGYEQFF. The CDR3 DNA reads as TGTGCCAGCAGTTTAGGCGGGCAGGGGTATGAGCAGTTCTTC.

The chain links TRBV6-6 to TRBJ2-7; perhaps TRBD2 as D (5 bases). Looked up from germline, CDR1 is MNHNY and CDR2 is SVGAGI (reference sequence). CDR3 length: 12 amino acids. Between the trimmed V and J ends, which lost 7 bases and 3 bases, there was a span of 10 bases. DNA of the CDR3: TGTGCCAGCACCCGGACTCTCTACGAGCAGTACTTC. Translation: CASTRTLYEQYF.

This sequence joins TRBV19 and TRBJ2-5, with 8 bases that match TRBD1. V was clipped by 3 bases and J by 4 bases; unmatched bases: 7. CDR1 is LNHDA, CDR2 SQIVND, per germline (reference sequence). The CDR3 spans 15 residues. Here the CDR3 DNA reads TGTGCCAGTAGTATCAGACAGGGGCAGGGAGAGACCCAGTACTTC. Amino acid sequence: CASSIRQGQGETQYF.

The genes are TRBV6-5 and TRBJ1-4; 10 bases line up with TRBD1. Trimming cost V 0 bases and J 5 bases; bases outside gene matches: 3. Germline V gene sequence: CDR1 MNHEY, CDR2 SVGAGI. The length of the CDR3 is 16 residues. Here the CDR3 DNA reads TGTGCCAGCAGTTACTCGAGGACAGGGGGAAATGAAAAACTGTTTTTT. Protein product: CASSYSRTGGNEKLFF.

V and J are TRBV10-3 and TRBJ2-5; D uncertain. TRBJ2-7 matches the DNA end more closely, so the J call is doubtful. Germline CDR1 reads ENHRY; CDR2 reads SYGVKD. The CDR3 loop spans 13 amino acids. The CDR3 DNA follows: TGTGCCATCAGTGGTTCGACTGAATACGAGCAGTACTTC. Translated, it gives CAISGSTEYEQYF.